The 21 T cell receptor beta chains listed next were all sequenced from one sample in a study of T cells after yellow fever vaccination. One entry per CDR3 protein results from TCRdb running MiXCR on the 5' RACE reads. The table lists about 22,000 distinct CDR3 sequences, around 5.2% of them singletons. Sequenced here: PBMCs, either bulk or a sorted T-cell subset (CD4+, CD8+, memory, or dextramer-sorted; not recorded which), sampled roughly seven weeks after the first yellow fever vaccination. These receptors originate from a man younger than 35 who received the YFV17D yellow fever vaccine.

This clonotype was recorded many times. The chain recombines TRBV29-1 with TRBJ2-3, with 9 bases fitting TRBD1. V shed 1 base, J shed 4 bases, and the junction held 0 bases outside the gene matches. CDR1 and CDR2 from the germline V gene are SQVTM and ANQGSEA. This CDR3 region has 13 residues. The CDR3 spells CSVEGQGADTQYF. In nucleotides, the CDR3 is TGCAGCGTTGAAGGACAGGGGGCAGATACGCAGTATTTT.

The table lists this clonotype with many counts. The chain employs TRBV6-5 and TRBJ2-3; TRBD2 aligns across 8 bases. Germline CDR1 reads MNHEY; CDR2 reads SVGAGI. Unmatched junction bases numbered 11, after V lost 5 bases and J lost 1 base. This CDR3 comprises 17 residues. The CDR3 coding sequence is TGTGCCAGCAGTCGTCCCCTGGGAGCGGGGGGCACAGATACGCAGTATTTT. Translating it yields CASSRPLGAGGTDTQYF.

Ten or more counts support this clonotype. This rearrangement joins TRBV12-3 or TRBV12-4 to TRBJ1-2; the match to TRBD1 covers 8 bases. The CDR3 is made up of 13 amino acids. The V segment lost 5 bases and the J segment 8 bases; nucleotides outside the gene matches: 7. The CDR3 here is CASSPTGEQGYTF. CDR3 nucleotides: TGTGCCAGCAGTCCGACAGGGGAGCAGGGCTACACCTTC.

In its sample, this clonotype was seen many times. The genes are TRBV12-3 or TRBV12-4 and TRBJ2-2; D uncertain. Trimming left V 4 bases short and J 3 bases short, with 0 bases between. The CDR3 is 11 residues long. CDR3: CASSYTGELFF. Written as DNA, the CDR3 is TGTGCCAGCAGTTACACCGGGGAGCTGTTTTTT.

V and J are TRBV28 and TRBJ1-1; D remains ambiguous. V was shortened by 4 bases and J by 6 bases, with 9 bases between the two germline ends. Germline-derived CDR1 and CDR2 are MDHEN and SYDVKM. The CDR3 totals 12 residues. In nucleotides, the CDR3 is TGTGCCAGCAGTTCCGCCACCCCTGAAGCTTTCTTT. This encodes CASSSATPEAFF.

In its sample, this clonotype was seen many times. J is TRBJ2-5 and V is TRBV20-1, with a weak D call TRBD2 (6 bases). This CDR3 comprises 13 residues. CDR1 is DFQATT and CDR2 is SNEGSKA in the germline V gene (reference sequence). Deletions cut 5 bases from V and 7 bases from J, with 17 bases between. The CDR3 coding sequence is TGCAGTGCTGGGTCGGCTAGCGCGGTGACCCAGTACTTC. Protein: CSAGSASAVTQYF.

This clonotype was seen repeatedly, ten times or more. The CDR3 DNA follows: TGTGCCAGCAGTGAAAGGGCGGTCTCCTACGAGCAGTACGTC. Translating gives CASSERAVSYEQYV. The chain couples TRBV6-1 to TRBJ2-7; D uncertain. Germline lookup yields CDR1 MNHNS and CDR2 SASEGT. The CDR3 has 14 residues. V was clipped by 2 bases and J by 0 bases, with 8 bases between them.

The chain is built from TRBV6-9 and TRBJ1-1; D is unclear. The CDR3 is 13 amino acids. The germline V gene encodes CDR1 MNHGY and CDR2 SVAAGI. The V end was cut by 0 bases, the J end by 1 base, with 3 bases between. The CDR3 sequence: CASSYSQNTEAFF. In DNA, the CDR3 is TGTGCCAGCAGTTATTCTCAGAACACTGAAGCTTTCTTT.

At least ten counts were recorded for this clonotype. V is TRBV5-1 and J is TRBJ2-2, with 8 positions matching TRBD1. Germline V gene sequence: CDR1 SGHRS, CDR2 YFSETQ. This CDR3 spans 16 amino acids. The trim removed 4 bases at V and 6 bases at J, leaving 11 bases unmatched. The CDR3 nucleotides are TGCGCCAGCAGCCCCCTGGCAGGGGGCACGGCCGGGGAGCTGTTTTTT. Its protein is CASSPLAGGTAGELFF. Based on the CDR3 plus reference TRBV5-1 and TRBJ2-2, the full variable domain is KAGVTQTPRYLIKTRGQQVTLSCSPISGHRSVSWYQQTPGQGLQFLFEYFSETQRNKGNFPGRFSGRQFSNSRSEMNVSTLELGDSALYLCASSPLAGGTAGELFFGEGSRLTVL.

This clonotype has at least ten counts. The chain employs TRBV4-3 and TRBJ2-3; D perhaps matches TRBD1 (5 bases). Trimming removed 1 base at V and 1 base at J, with 9 bases between. CDR3 length: 15 amino acids. Germline loops: CDR1 LGHNA, CDR2 YSLEER. The CDR3 region is CASSQVTGRTDTQYF. CDR3 coding DNA: TGCGCCAGCAGCCAAGTTACAGGCCGCACAGATACGCAGTATTTT.

This clonotype was seen many times. The chain is built from TRBV2 and TRBJ2-7; D is possibly TRBD2 (5 bases). Germline CDR1 SNHLY, CDR2 FYNNEI. Trimming took 4 bases from V and 3 from J, leaving 7 bases between them. The CDR3 sequence is 12 residues long. The CDR3 nucleotides read TGTGCCAGCAGTGTACTAGGCTACGAGCAGTACGTC. As protein: CASSVLGYEQYV.

This clonotype was found many times. CDR3 nucleotides: TGTGCCAGCAGTCAGACTCAGGGGCGTGCTTTCTTT. Residues: CASSQTQGRAFF. J is TRBJ1-1 and V is TRBV6-5; perhaps TRBD1 as D (6 bases). The CDR3 contains 12 residues. Germline V gene sequence: CDR1 MNHEY, CDR2 SVGAGI. V was shortened by 5 bases and J by 11 bases, with 15 bases between the two germline ends.

This clonotype is medium-sized (0.01 to 0.1%) within its sample. The chain uses TRBV24-1 and TRBJ2-5, with D possibly matching TRBD2 (7 bases). Trimming pared 3 bases from V and 5 bases from J, leaving 15 bases between. In germline, CDR1 is KGHDR, CDR2 SFDVKD. This CDR3 has 15 residues. The CDR3 protein is CATSDAGEGRETQYF. DNA of the CDR3: TGTGCCACCAGTGATGCAGGGGAGGGTCGGGAGACCCAGTACTTC.

This clonotype showed up many times. The chain uses TRBV6-5 and TRBJ2-7, with D unclear. V lost 0 bases and J 2 bases, leaving 8 bases between the germline ends. Germline lookup yields CDR1 MNHEY and CDR2 SVGAGI. The CDR3 is made up of 14 amino acids. CDR3 sequence (DNA): TGTGCCAGCAGTTACTCGAACACAGCCTACGAGCAGTACTTC. This codes for CASSYSNTAYEQYF.

Remarks on this clonotype: A much larger clone lies one base from this, so it may be a read error. The V call is TRBV4-2, the J call TRBJ2-2; D ambiguous. V dropped 1 base and J dropped 1 base, with 10 bases sitting between them. The CDR3 loop spans 16 amino acids. From germline, CDR1 is LGHNA and CDR2 YNFKEQ. The CDR3 nucleotides are TGTGCCAGCAGCCAAGGGATGGTGCTGAACACCGGGGAGCTGTTTTTT. Its translation: CASSQGMVLNTGELFF.

This clonotype occurred many times. The V call is TRBV12-3 or TRBV12-4, the J call TRBJ1-5; D perhaps matches TRBD1 (5 bases). This CDR3 has 15 residues. Trimming cost V 6 bases and J 4 bases, with 16 bases left between them. CDR3 sequence reads: CASRTDMGRNQPQHF. The CDR3 nucleotides are TGTGCCAGCAGGACAGACATGGGCCGAAATCAGCCCCAGCATTTT.

This clonotype was counted many times. The chain recombines TRBV5-1 with TRBJ2-7; 7 positions match TRBD1. J lost 3 bases, V lost 5 bases, and 8 bases had no gene match. Germline V CDR1 and CDR2: SGHRS, YFSETQ. The CDR3 length is 14 residues. This CDR3 is CASSPGTESYEQYF. The CDR3 DNA is TGCGCCAGCAGTCCCGGGACAGAGAGCTACGAGCAGTACTTC.

This clonotype has at least ten counts. The chain links TRBV6-1 to TRBJ2-1, with 10 bases lining up with TRBD2. Germline-derived CDR1 and CDR2 are MNHNS and SASEGT. V shed 6 bases and J 4 bases; nucleotides not matched to a gene: 6. This CDR3 region has 15 residues. The CDR3 reads CASRLKRGGYNEQFF. The CDR3 DNA is TGTGCCAGCAGACTAAAGCGGGGGGGTTACAATGAGCAGTTCTTC.

At least ten counts were recorded for this clonotype. The chain combines TRBV5-1 with TRBJ1-2; D remains unclear. V shed 1 base and J shed 9 bases, with 10 bases lying between them. This CDR3 is 12 amino acids long. Germline lookup yields CDR1 SGHRS and CDR2 YFSETQ. The CDR3, as DNA: TGCGCCAGCAGCTTGCAGTCGCGCAGCTACACCTTC. This gives the protein CASSLQSRSYTF.

Many counts were recorded for this clonotype. The chain uses TRBV7-8 and TRBJ2-2; no firm D call. The ends were cut back, 3 bases at V and 8 bases at J, with 10 bases in the middle. The length of the CDR3 is 13 residues. Germline CDR1 and CDR2: SGHVS and FQNEAQ. The CDR3 region has the DNA TGTGCCAGCAGCTTTCCAGTCGTTGGGGAGCTGTTTTTT. Amino acids: CASSFPVVGELFF.

This clonotype is labeled medium-sized. The chain carries TRBV7-6 and TRBJ2-3; D is undetermined. CDR1 is SGHVS, CDR2 FNYEAQ, per germline. The CDR3 has 13 amino acids. The V end lost 4 bases, the J end lost 0 bases, and 5 bases lay between the germline ends. In DNA, the CDR3 is TGTGCCAGCAGCTACACTAGCACAGATACGCAGTATTTT. This encodes CASSYTSTDTQYF. The entire variable domain, with the rest obtained from reference TRBV7-6 and TRBJ2-3, is as follows: GAGVSQSPRYKVTKRGQDVALRCDPISGHVSLYWYRQALGQGPEFLTYFNYEAQQDKSGLPNDRFSAERPEGSISTLTIQRTEQRDSAMYRCASSYTSTDTQYFGPGTRLTVL.